The 30 T cell receptor beta chains in this list originate from one sample, sequenced in a study of T cells in narcolepsy. The method was immunoSEQ multiplex PCR; TCRdb's version includes in-frame clones alone and lacks a portion of them. The table has some 32,000 clones, about three quarters seen once. Sequences were obtained from CD45RA- memory CD4+ T cells from PBMCs. These receptors originate from a human donor with narcolepsy.

The chain has TRBV5-1 and TRBJ1-1; possibly TRBD1 for D (5 bases). CDR3 length: 12 amino acids. V gave up 4 bases and J gave up 7 bases, with 11 bases separating them. Germline loops: CDR1 SGHRS, CDR2 YFSETQ. CDR3 DNA: TGCGCCAGCAGCCAGGGACTTAATGAAGCTTTCTTT. Its protein is CASSQGLNEAFF.

V usage is TRBV9 and J usage is TRBJ2-1; the D is unclear. The CDR3 totals 14 residues. CDR1 and CDR2 from the germline V gene are SGDLS and YYNGEE. Trimming removed 4 bases from V and 0 bases from J, with 8 bases in between. CDR3 in amino acids: CASSSPNSYNEQFF. The CDR3 coding sequence is TGTGCCAGCAGCTCTCCCAACTCCTACAATGAGCAGTTCTTC. Full variable domain (outside the CDR3, taken from reference TRBV9 and TRBJ2-1): DSGVTQTPKHLITATGQRVTLRCSPRSGDLSVYWYQQSLDQGLQFLIQYYNGEERAKGNILERFSAQQFPDLHSELNLSSLELGDSALYFCASSSPNSYNEQFFGPGTRLTVL.

This chain uses TRBV6-5 with TRBJ2-5; no definite D call. The V gene's germline CDR1 is MNHEY and CDR2 SVGAGI. The CDR3 extends over 14 amino acids. The V end was cut by 6 bases, the J end by 0 bases, with 11 bases between. CDR3 sequence reads: CASSRGSYQETQYF. CDR3 bases: TGTGCCAGCAGCCGAGGCTCGTACCAAGAGACCCAGTACTTC.

This clone was counted only a few times. The genes are TRBV7-3 and TRBJ2-7; TRBD2 is a possible D gene (5 bases). CDR3 size: 15 residues. Germline CDR1 SGHTA, CDR2 FQGTGA. Trimming took off 5 bases at V and 3 bases at J, with 17 bases between the two ends. The CDR3 region is CASSLNSGNHYEQYF. The CDR3 DNA sequence: TGTGCCAGCAGCCTCAACTCCGGGAACCACTACGAGCAGTACTTC.

A few counts support this clone. The chain recombines TRBV19 with TRBJ2-2, with 15 bases that match TRBD2. V shed 4 bases and J 6 bases; nucleotides not matched to a gene: 9. This CDR3 contains 18 residues. The germline V gene encodes CDR1 LNHDA and CDR2 SQIVND (reference sequence). This CDR3 reads CASSTPGLAGGGPGELFF. The CDR3 coding sequence is TGTGCCAGTAGTACTCCGGGACTAGCGGGGGGCGGCCCCGGGGAGCTGTTTTTT. The full variable domain, with the rest looked up from reference TRBV19 and TRBJ2-2, is DGGITQSPKYLFRKEGQNVTLSCEQNLNHDAMYWYRQDPGQGLRLIYYSQIVNDFQKGDIAEGYSVSREKKESFPLTVTSAQKNPTAFYLCASSTPGLAGGGPGELFFGEGSRLTVL.

The rearrangement links TRBV7-9 to TRBJ1-6; TRBD1 agrees at 8 bases. The V and J ends lost 0 bases and 10 bases, in that order; junction bases with no gene match: 8. The CDR3 extends over 16 amino acids. Germline CDR1 reads SEHNR; CDR2 reads FQNEAQ (reference sequence). The CDR3 bases are TGTGCCAGCAGCTTAGCGGGGTCAGGGGGCACCTCACCCCTCCACTTT. Residues: CASSLAGSGGTSPLHF.

The chain links TRBV5-1 to TRBJ2-3; no firm D call. V shed 0 bases and J shed 1 base, with 6 bases lying between them. CDR3 length: 14 amino acids. Germline V gene lookup returns CDR1 SGHRS and CDR2 YFSETQ. In DNA form, the CDR3 reads TGCGCCAGCAGCTTGGAGGTAGGCACAGATACGCAGTATTTT. Its protein is CASSLEVGTDTQYF.

V gene TRBV5-1 combines with J gene TRBJ1-4; D not certain. V shed 1 base and J shed 8 bases, with 15 bases lying between them. The germline gives CDR1 SGHRS, CDR2 YFSETQ. The CDR3 sequence is 15 residues long. Here the CDR3 DNA reads TGCGCCAGCAGCTTGTTAGGGCTAGTCGGAGAAAAACTGTTTTTT. Amino acid sequence: CASSLLGLVGEKLFF.

The CDR3 coding sequence is TGTGCCAGCAGCCAAGATAAGGGTCGGGCCACCTTC. The encoded protein is CASSQDKGRATF. The V call is TRBV14, the J call TRBJ1-2; D unclear. V was shortened by 0 bases and J by 13 bases, with 12 bases between the two germline ends. The CDR3 is 12 amino acids. CDR1 and CDR2 (germline): SGHDN, FVKESK.

The count of this clone is one. The rearrangement links TRBV30 to TRBJ2-3; 8 bases map to TRBD2. Germline V gene lookup returns CDR1 GTSNPN and CDR2 SVGIG (reference sequence). With V trimmed by 0 bases and J by 0 bases, 5 bases remained unmatched. The CDR3 is made up of 16 amino acids. The CDR3, as DNA: TGTGCCTGGAGTGTCAAGGCTAGCGGGAGCACAGATACGCAGTATTTT. Protein product: CAWSVKASGSTDTQYF.

The V gene is TRBV19, the J gene TRBJ2-5, with 10 positions matching TRBD1. Germline lookup yields CDR1 LNHDA and CDR2 SQIVND (reference sequence). With V trimmed by 9 bases and J by 4 bases, 5 bases remained unmatched. The CDR3 length is 13 residues. The CDR3 coding sequence is TGTGCCAGCGGGACAGGGGTCGGAGAGACCCAGTACTTC. Translating it yields CASGTGVGETQYF.

This rearrangement joins TRBV5-1 to TRBJ2-5; tentatively, D is TRBD2 (5 bases). CDR1 is SGHRS and CDR2 is YFSETQ in the germline V gene. V lost 4 bases to trimming and J lost 1 base, with 14 bases between them. The CDR3 spans 15 residues. For the CDR3, the DNA is TGCGCCAGCAGCCCGGCCTTCGGAGGCCAAGAGACCCAGTACTTC. This translates into CASSPAFGGQETQYF.

The chain joins TRBV6-6 to TRBJ2-7; 11 bases are shared with TRBD1. This CDR3 is 15 amino acids long. Germline values: CDR1 MNHNY, CDR2 SVGAGI (reference sequence). Trimming removed 6 bases from V and 9 bases from J; junction bases left unmatched: 13. In DNA form, the CDR3 reads TGTGCCAGCAGGCCCCGACGGGACAGGGGGAACGGGCAGTACTTC. Amino acid sequence: CASRPRRDRGNGQYF.

This clone was observed a single time. The chain joins TRBV6-6 to TRBJ1-2, with TRBD1 as a possible D gene (6 bases). This CDR3 is 15 amino acids long. Trimming stripped 6 bases from V and 7 bases from J, with 21 bases between. Per germline, CDR1 MNHNY and CDR2 SVGAGI (reference sequence). This chain's CDR3 is CASSTPQGPRSGYTF. The CDR3 region has the DNA TGTGCCAGCAGCACCCCCCAGGGGCCCCGGTCTGGCTACACCTTC.

In this sample, this clone turned up once. V gene TRBV7-9 combines with J gene TRBJ1-4; the match to TRBD1 covers 8 bases. Germline V gene lookup returns CDR1 SEHNR and CDR2 FQNEAQ (reference sequence). This CDR3 spans 14 amino acids. The V and J ends lost 2 bases and 6 bases, in that order; junction bases with no gene match: 2. The CDR3 DNA reads TGTGCCAGCAGCTTATCAGGGGGCGATGAAAAACTGTTTTTT. Its translation is CASSLSGGDEKLFF. The whole variable domain, remainder taken from reference TRBV7-9 and TRBJ1-4, is DTGVSQNPRHKITKRGQNVTFRCDPISEHNRLYWYRQTLGQGPEFLTYFQNEAQLEKSRLLSDRFSAERPKGSFSTLEIQRTEQGDSAMYLCASSLSGGDEKLFFGSGTQLSVL.

The chain joins TRBV5-1 to TRBJ1-1; D gene unclear. CDR1 is SGHRS and CDR2 is YFSETQ in the germline V gene. The CDR3 runs to 14 residues. Trimming removed 0 bases at V and 0 bases at J, with 6 bases between. CDR3 protein: CASSLDKVNTEAFF. For the CDR3, the DNA is TGCGCCAGCAGCTTGGATAAGGTGAACACTGAAGCTTTCTTT.

The V and J genes are TRBV6-1 and TRBJ2-2; 8 nucleotides agree with TRBD2. The germline CDR1 and CDR2 sequences are MNHNS and SASEGT. The ends lost 6 bases at V and 4 bases at J; junction bases unmatched: 4. The length of the CDR3 is 14 residues. The CDR3 coding sequence is TGTGCCAGCAGGACTAGCGCGGTCACCGGGGAGCTGTTTTTT. Its protein product is CASRTSAVTGELFF.

The chain has TRBV9 and TRBJ2-5; 7 nucleotides line up with TRBD1. The J call could be wrong; TRBJ2-7 is a better fit for the DNA end. CDR1 SGDLS and CDR2 YYNGEE come from the germline V gene. The CDR3 is 13 amino acids. The CDR3 DNA sequence: TGTGCCAGCAGCCTCGGGACAGTCTACGAGCAGTACTTC. It is translated as CASSLGTVYEQYF.

The V call is TRBV5-6, the J call TRBJ1-1; 7 bases map to TRBD1. Germline-derived CDR1 and CDR2 are SGHDT and YYEEEE. J gave up 8 bases and V 2 bases, and 9 bases lay outside the gene matches. The CDR3 spans 14 residues. The CDR3 is CASSFLDRASEAFF. DNA of the CDR3: TGTGCCAGCAGCTTTCTAGACAGGGCATCCGAAGCTTTCTTT.

This clone occurred once. V is TRBV5-1 and J is TRBJ2-3, with D perhaps matching TRBD2 (7 bases). V dropped 0 bases and J dropped 2 bases, with 13 bases sitting between them. In germline, CDR1 is SGHRS, CDR2 YFSETQ. The CDR3 runs to 16 residues. CDR3 sequence reads: CASSLAGGPPTDTQYF. The DNA of the CDR3 is TGCGCCAGCAGCTTGGCCGGGGGGCCCCCCACAGATACGCAGTATTTT.

The CDR3 is CASRSDAGINEQYF. CDR3 sequence (DNA): TGTGCCAGCAGGTCTGATGCAGGGATCAACGAGCAGTACTTC. J is TRBJ2-7 and V is TRBV6-1; possibly TRBD1 for D (5 bases). CDR1 MNHNS and CDR2 SASEGT come from the germline V gene. CDR3 size: 14 residues. The ends were cut back, 6 bases at V and 5 bases at J, with 17 bases in the middle.

The chain recombines TRBV18 with TRBJ2-5; TRBD1 agrees at 10 bases. Germline lookup yields CDR1 KGHSH and CDR2 LQKENI. The trim removed 3 bases at V and 5 bases at J, leaving 6 bases unmatched. This CDR3 is built from 15 residues. Here the CDR3 DNA reads TGTGCCAGCTCACCGCGACAGGGGGCTGTGGAGACCCAGTACTTC. It codes for CASSPRQGAVETQYF.

The V and J genes are TRBV5-5 and TRBJ1-1; D is ambiguous. Trimming removed 4 bases at V and 1 base at J, with 8 bases between. In germline, CDR1 is SGHKS, CDR2 YYEKEE (reference sequence). This CDR3 region has 13 residues. CDR3 DNA: TGTGCCAGCAGCCCACGACAGAACACTGAAGCTTTCTTT. The encoded protein is CASSPRQNTEAFF. The complete variable domain, with remaining parts taken from reference TRBV5-5 and TRBJ1-1, reads DAGVTQSPTHLIKTRGQQVTLRCSPISGHKSVSWYQQVLGQGPQFIFQYYEKEERGRGNFPDRFSARQFPNYSSELNVNALLLGDSALYLCASSPRQNTEAFFGQGTRLTVV.

The chain joins TRBV6-1 to TRBJ1-5; possible D gene TRBD1, 5 bases. Looked up from germline, CDR1 is MNHNS and CDR2 is SASEGT. Trimming left V 3 bases short and J 5 bases short, with 11 bases between. The CDR3 totals 14 residues. CDR3 DNA sequence: TGTGCCAGCAGTGACCAGGGATCAGATCAGCCCCAGCATTTT. Amino acids: CASSDQGSDQPQHF.

The chain couples TRBV10-1 to TRBJ1-2, with D perhaps TRBD1 (5 bases). Trimming removed 4 bases at V and 7 bases at J, with 13 bases between. Germline CDR1 reads WNHNN; CDR2 reads SYGVQD (reference sequence). The CDR3 extends over 13 amino acids. CDR3 residues: CASSADAGTGYTF. The CDR3 coding sequence is TGCGCCAGCAGTGCGGACGCCGGGACTGGCTACACCTTC.

The chain carries TRBV7-9 and TRBJ2-1; possibly TRBD2 for D (6 bases). The V end was cut by 3 bases, the J end by 10 bases, with 22 bases between. Germline V CDR1 and CDR2: SEHNR, FQNEAQ (reference sequence). This CDR3 has 16 amino acids. DNA for the CDR3: TGTGCCAGCAGCTTCATGACCGGGGGACCCGTCAGGGAGCAGTTCTTC. Translation: CASSFMTGGPVREQFF.

The chain is built from TRBV11-2 and TRBJ2-1, with 7 bases matching TRBD1. The germline V gene has CDR1 SGHAT and CDR2 FQNNGV. V dropped 5 bases and J dropped 3; count of bases not matched to a gene: 10. CDR3 length: 16 amino acids. CDR3 DNA sequence: TGTGCCAGCAGCCTGAGTGGGACAGTTTTCTACAATGAGCAGTTCTTC. It translates to CASSLSGTVFYNEQFF.

V is TRBV7-2 and J is TRBJ2-3; 7 positions agree with TRBD2. Germline CDR1 and CDR2: SGHTA and FQGNSA. The V gene end was trimmed by 4 bases and the J gene end by 1 base; junction bases not matched to a gene: 5. The CDR3 has 15 amino acids. CDR3 nucleotides: TGTGCCAGCAGCTCCCAAAGCGGGGGCACAGATACGCAGTATTTT. This gives the protein CASSSQSGGTDTQYF.

This chain uses TRBV18 with TRBJ2-5, with unresolved D. Germline CDR1 reads KGHSH; CDR2 reads LQKENI. This CDR3 is 12 amino acids long. Trimming removed 2 bases at V and 5 bases at J, with 6 bases between. DNA for the CDR3: TGTGCCAGCTCACCAATGGGTGAGACCCAGTACTTC. Translated, it gives CASSPMGETQYF.

J is TRBJ1-2 and V is TRBV19; 7 bases line up with TRBD1. Germline loops: CDR1 LNHDA, CDR2 SQIVND (reference sequence). This CDR3 region has 14 residues. V trimming: 2 bases; J trimming: 7 bases; junction bases outside the gene matches: 7. CDR3 sequence: CASSIRQGIRGYTF. CDR3 coding DNA: TGTGCCAGTAGTATAAGACAGGGTATTCGTGGCTACACCTTC.